The entry below gives a single TCR beta chain sequence along with its context. The antigen it binds to is not known. No base quality information exists; no much larger clone differs at one position. This sample was included in a study of T cell responses to AZD1222 COVID-19 vaccine (dated by TCRdb to the early 2020s). Background on the whole study: A total of 240 or so trial participants underwent TCR sequencing, of whom 207 had received two doses of AZD1222 and 26 had received two doses of the MenACWY control vaccine. Trial participants were enrolled by age into 18-55, 56-69 and 70-plus year subgroups, with 148, 28 and 57 TCR-sequenced participants respectively.

Points the paper makes about the study in general: Because no day 14 peak-response samples were available, repertoires were characterized only after the peak T cell response. Vaccine-associated CD4 TCRs spanned the whole spike protein, with dominant responses in regions 160-218 and 743-854. In the small 56-69-year group, the increase in depth fell short of significance, most likely because of low power. Conclusions about previously exposed vaccinees are limited, since just a handful of AZD1222 recipients were seropositive for SARS-CoV-2 at baseline. Most participants were white British and females outnumbered males, and the authors suggested that clonal diversity may have been underestimated. Epitopes outside the regions mutated in the B.1.351 and B.1.1.7 variants were reportedly recognized by nearly half of the unique spike-specific TCRs. A significant rise in spike-specific TCR breadth and depth was observed after two AZD1222 doses relative to day 0 and relative to MenACWY recipients.

The CDR3 regions of human TCRbeta chains were analyzed by immunosequencing. Turning to the authors' computational methods: TCRs in the repertoires were matched against a reference library of SARS-CoV-2-specific TCRs that had been generated with the MIRA antigen-specificity platform. Breadth was defined as the fraction of unique TCRs that were SARS-CoV-2-associated. Depth was defined as the fraction of total T cells that were SARS-CoV-2-associated. Each spike-specific TCR was assigned to its reactive spike region and to a CD4 or CD8 class using the MIRA data. Log10-transformed breadth and depth values were compared by one-way ANOVA with Sidak's multiple comparisons tests. Drawn from immuneACCESS, this table holds only the in-frame rearrangements with V and J called that TCRdb kept. Clones are partly lost; checked studies trace under half to an unresolved V gene and leave the rest unexplained. Clone size and V and J calls were adopted from that table, with D and trimming inferred from the DNA. This sample lists about 120,000 clones; approximately 90% were detected once. The ten largest clonotypes hold just over 3.5% of the sample.

The germline ends are 11 bases apart after V is trimmed by 7 bases and J by 4 bases. The CDR3 runs 13 residues from the cysteine to the phenylalanine. CDR3 DNA only is kept here, 39 bases in frame from base 1. CDR1 ENHRY and CDR2 SYGVKD are derived from the germline V gene. This sample's time point label indicates: about 28 days (+/-7) after the second vaccine dose. AZD1222 recipients whose second dose came at about 4 weeks and those whose second dose came at about 12 weeks were combined into one group, since spike-specific TCR depth and breadth did not differ between the two schedules. Samples from vaccinated people were obtained from the UK trials COV001 and COV002, which included a single-blind randomized controlled phase 2/3 trial of AZD1222 (ChAdOx1 nCoV-19) in healthy adults. For TCRbeta chain sequencing, PBMC samples were collected from trial participants at day 0 and at day 28 after the second dose.

The receptor was derived from an adult who received the AZD1222 COVID-19 vaccine. Recombination linked TRBV10-3 to TRBJ2-1; the D segment could be TRBD1, given 5 matching bases. Sequences were derived from peripheral blood, sampled 28 days after the second AZD1222 dose. The nucleotide sequence is TGTGCCATCACCACAGACAGTTACAATGAGCAGTTCTTC. This encodes CAITTDSYNEQFF.